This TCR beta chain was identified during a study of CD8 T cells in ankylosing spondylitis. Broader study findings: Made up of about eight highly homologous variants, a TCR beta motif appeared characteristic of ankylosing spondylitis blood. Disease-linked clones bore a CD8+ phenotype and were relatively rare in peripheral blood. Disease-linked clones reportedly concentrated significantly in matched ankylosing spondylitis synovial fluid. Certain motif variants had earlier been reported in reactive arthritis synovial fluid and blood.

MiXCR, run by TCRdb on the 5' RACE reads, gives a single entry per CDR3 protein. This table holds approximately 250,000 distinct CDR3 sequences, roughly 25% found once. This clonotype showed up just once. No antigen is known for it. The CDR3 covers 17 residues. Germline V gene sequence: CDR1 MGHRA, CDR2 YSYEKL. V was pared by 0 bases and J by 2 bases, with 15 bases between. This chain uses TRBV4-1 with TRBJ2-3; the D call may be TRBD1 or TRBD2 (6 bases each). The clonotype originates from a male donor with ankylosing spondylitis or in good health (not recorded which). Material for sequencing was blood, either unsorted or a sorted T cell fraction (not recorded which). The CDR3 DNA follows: TGCGCCAGCAGCCAAGATCTTACGGGGGCCCACACAGATACGCAGTATTTT. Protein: CASSQDLTGAHTDTQYF.